This T cell receptor beta chain appears in the sequencing data of a study of T cell responses to AZD1222 COVID-19 vaccine. Produced via immunoSEQ multiplex PCR; TCRdb's table is partial and in-frame only. The sample gives 150,000 to 160,000 clones, around 90% of which show up once; 15% to 20% is in the top ten. Trimming took 5 bases from V and 0 from J, leaving 8 bases between them. This CDR3 is 15 amino acids long. CDR1 SGHTA and CDR2 FQGNSA come from the germline V gene. Sample: peripheral blood, taken on day 0 of AZD1222 vaccination. This rearrangement joins TRBV7-2 to TRBJ2-6; D not certain. This receptor was obtained from an adult in good health. CDR3 nucleotide sequence: TGTGCCAGCAGCCCCGTTAGCTCTGGGGCCAACGTCCTGACTTTC. Protein: CASSPVSSGANVLTF.